This T cell receptor (beta chain) emerged from a study of response to subunit inactivated influenza vaccine. Each CDR3 protein is one row after TCRdb ran MiXCR on the RT-PCR reads. The sample lists about 530,000 distinct CDR3 sequences, over 10% seen once, with roughly 13% in the top ten. The V gene's germline CDR1 is SGHAT and CDR2 FQNNGV. The CDR3 has 14 amino acids. V dropped 4 bases and J dropped 6; count of bases not matched to a gene: 5. This clonotype appeared a few times. The sequencing used PBMCs from blood, collected more than 35 days after vaccination. This chain joins TRBV11-2 and TRBJ2-2; 7 nucleotides align to TRBD1. The source is a man aged 50 to 59 who received an inactivated influenza vaccine. The CDR3 reads CASSYNRGAGELFF. CDR3 coding DNA: TGTGCCAGCAGCTACAACAGGGGCGCCGGGGAGCTGTTTTTT.